This TCR beta chain was sequenced during a study of cytomegalovirus exposure and HLA in healthy donors. The V gene's germline CDR1 is MGHRA and CDR2 YSYEKL. The CDR3 runs to 17 residues. V lost 0 bases, J lost 6 bases, and 10 bases stayed unmatched. The study, taken as a whole, reports: Rare sequences made up most TCRs, while some public TCRs were found in many donors. Subsequent analysis of the 110 or so validation repertoires found a tendency for first-cohort TCR clusters to co-occur.

Clones were read by immunoSEQ multiplex PCR, and TCRdb kept only the in-frame ones, dropping some. Among 59,000 or so clones listed, roughly 89% were seen once. As regards this clone: The antigen remains unidentified.

The sample was PBMCs. The V gene is TRBV4-1, the J gene TRBJ1-4; 7 bases agree with TRBD1. This TCR came from a young woman in good health and CMV-seronegative. The CDR3 DNA is TGCGCCAGCAGCCAAGATAGACAGGGTCCAAGAGATGAAAAACTGTTTTTT. Translation gives CASSQDRQGPRDEKLFF.